This T cell receptor (beta chain) was sequenced during a study of CD8+ T cells in alopecia areata. Study-wide findings and caveats: Persistence in scalp and blood during tofacitinib was observed for many expanded lesional clones. Scalp clonality and expanded CD8+ clones among the top 100 showed significant decreases with tofacitinib. Against the mouse data, patients shared TCRs less clearly, possibly for HLA reasons.

After isolation, RNA underwent reverse transcription to generate cDNA as the sequencing template. Using immunoSEQ multiplex PCR, the repertoire was profiled, and TCRdb retains in-frame clones only, with some absent. Among tens of thousands of clones listed, around 45% were seen once. Germline CDR1 and CDR2: LGHNA and YNFKEQ. Unmatched junction bases numbered 6, after V lost 4 bases and J lost 4 bases. The CDR3 is 15 amino acids. Of note for this clone: Its antigen is unidentified.

As for treatment: oral pan-JAK inhibitor, 5-10 mg twice daily. This chain links TRBV4-2 with TRBJ1-5, with 8 bases lining up with TRBD1. The clonotype was recovered from a human donor with alopecia areata. Here the sequenced sample was CD8+ T cells sorted from blood, taken at approximately week 36, from a patient treated with tofacitinib. CDR3 loop: CASSPGQGPNQPQHF. DNA for the CDR3: TGTGCCAGCAGCCCAGGACAGGGACCTAATCAGCCCCAGCATTTT.